These 7 T cell receptor beta chains were all obtained from the same sample, sequenced in a study of T cells in Graves' hyperthyroidism and ophthalmopathy. There were TCR beta CDR3 regions amplified from RNA transcripts. Using the HTBI primer set, a first-round RT-PCR was run on the TCR CDR3. MiXCR, run by TCRdb on the multiplex PCR reads, gives a single entry per CDR3 protein. Among approximately 690,000 distinct CDR3 sequences listed, approximately 14% were seen once. Sequences were obtained from blood. Receptors were obtained from a woman aged 50 to 65 with Graves' ophthalmopathy.

This clonotype was observed at least ten times. V usage is TRBV18 and J usage is TRBJ2-5; TRBD1 aligns across 7 bases. Trimming at V came to 4 bases and at J to 1 base, leaving 6 bases not matched to a gene. Germline lookup yields CDR1 KGHSH and CDR2 LQKENI. The CDR3 length is 15 residues. The CDR3 DNA reads TGTGCCAGCTCACAGGGGGCATCGTTCCAAGAGACCCAGTACTTC. It translates to CASSQGASFQETQYF. Full variable domain (outside the CDR3, taken from reference TRBV18 and TRBJ2-5): NAGVMQNPRHLVRRRGQEARLRCSPMKGHSHVYWYRQLPEEGLKFMVYLQKENIIDESGMPKERFSAEFPKEGPSILRIQQVVRGDSAAYFCASSQGASFQETQYFGPGTRLLVL.

This clonotype showed up many times. The gene calls are TRBV6-1 and TRBJ2-7; TRBD2 matches 7 bases. Trimming removed 1 base from V and 1 base from J; junction bases left unmatched: 4. CDR1 is MNHNS, CDR2 SASEGT, per germline. The CDR3 sequence is 15 residues long. The CDR3 coding sequence is TGTGCCAGCAGTGAAGACGCGGGAGATTCCTACGAGCAGTACTTC. Protein sequence: CASSEDAGDSYEQYF.

This sequence joins TRBV20-1 and TRBJ2-3; 7 nucleotides align to TRBD1. From germline, CDR1 is DFQATT and CDR2 SNEGSKA (reference sequence). The length of the CDR3 is 15 residues. The V gene end was trimmed by 3 bases and the J gene end by 5 bases; junction bases not matched to a gene: 11. The chain's CDR3 is CSASGTVKEVDTQYF. The CDR3 nucleotides are TGCAGTGCTAGCGGGACAGTAAAAGAAGTAGATACGCAGTATTTT.

This clonotype was found many times. The V and J genes are TRBV7-3 and TRBJ2-2; 10 bases fit TRBD2. Germline lookup yields CDR1 SGHTA and CDR2 FQGTGA. Trimming took 5 bases from V and 7 from J; bases not matched to a gene: 13. This CDR3 is 17 amino acids long. Here the CDR3 reads CASSPIAGGVFNGELFF. The CDR3 DNA sequence: TGTGCCAGCAGCCCCATAGCGGGAGGAGTGTTCAACGGGGAGCTGTTTTTT.

The chain couples TRBV29-1 to TRBJ1-2; D is unclear. Trimming took 2 bases from V and 1 from J, leaving 11 bases between them. Germline V gives CDR1 SQVTM, CDR2 ANQGSEA. The CDR3 consists of 14 residues. The CDR3 sequence: CSVELYGSNYGYTF. The CDR3 DNA sequence: TGCAGCGTTGAACTTTACGGCAGTAACTATGGCTACACCTTC. Variable domain in full (rest from reference TRBV29-1 and TRBJ1-2): SAVISQKPSRDICQRGTSLTIQCQVDSQVTMMFWYRQQPGQSLTLIATANQGSEATYESGFVIDKFPISRPNLTFSTLTVSNMSPEDSSIYLCSVELYGSNYGYTFGSGTRLTVV.

This clonotype showed up many times. The rearrangement links TRBV24-1 to TRBJ1-1; tentatively, D is TRBD1 (5 bases). This CDR3 comprises 12 residues. CDR1 and CDR2 from the germline V gene are KGHDR and SFDVKD. V was trimmed by 7 bases and J by 8 bases, leaving 13 bases between them. The CDR3 here is CATRASTAEAFF. The CDR3 DNA reads as TGTGCCACCAGAGCCTCGACAGCGGAAGCTTTCTTT.

This clonotype was seen at least ten times. DNA of the CDR3: TGCAGTGCTAGAGACGGGAGGGGGACAGATACGCAGTATTTT. Its translation is CSARDGRGTDTQYF. The chain has TRBV20-1 and TRBJ2-3; 8 bases are shared with TRBD2. The germline CDR1 and CDR2 sequences are DFQATT and SNEGSKA (reference sequence). The CDR3 consists of 14 residues. V shed 0 bases, J shed 3 bases, and the junction held 2 bases outside the gene matches.